This TCR beta chain was identified during a study of identical twins. In TCRdb, the 5' RACE reads were re-called with MiXCR into one record per CDR3 protein. The sample has about 480,000 distinct CDR3 sequences; approximately 15% are singletons. Germline V lookup: CDR1 MDHEN, CDR2 SYDVKM. V was shortened by 3 bases and J by 6 bases, with 4 bases between the two germline ends. The CDR3 length is 11 residues. Study-level results: Those out-of-frame alpha sequences shared by twins showed an excess of low generation probability. It was out-of-frame TCR alpha sharing in monozygotic twins that models underestimated.

This clonotype has only a few counts. Antigen: not known. These records were also assigned to another study, of yellow fever vaccine responses in identical twins.

The specimen was CD4+ T cells sorted from blood. The source of this sequence is a woman aged 18-29 years in good health. The chain links TRBV28 to TRBJ2-3, with D uncertain. CDR3 sequence reads: CASSLHDTQYF. The CDR3 DNA reads as TGTGCCAGCAGTTTGCATGATACGCAGTATTTT.